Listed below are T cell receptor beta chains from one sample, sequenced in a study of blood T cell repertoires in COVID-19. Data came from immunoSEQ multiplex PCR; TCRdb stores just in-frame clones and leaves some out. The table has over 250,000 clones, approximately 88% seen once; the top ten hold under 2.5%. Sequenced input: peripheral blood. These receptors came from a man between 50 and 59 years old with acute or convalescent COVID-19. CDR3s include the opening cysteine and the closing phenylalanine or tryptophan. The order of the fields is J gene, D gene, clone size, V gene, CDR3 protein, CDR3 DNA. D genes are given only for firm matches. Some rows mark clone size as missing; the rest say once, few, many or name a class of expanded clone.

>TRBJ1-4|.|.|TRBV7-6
CASSLVGGGEKLFF
TGTGCCAGCAGCTTAGTCGGGGGAGGGGAAAAACTGTTTTTT
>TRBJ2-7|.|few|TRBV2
CASSDGEMAYEQYF
TGTGCCAGCAGTGACGGAGAAATGGCCTACGAGCAGTACTTC
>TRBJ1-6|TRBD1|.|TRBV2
CASGGVARQGAVGNSPLHF
TGTGCCAGCGGGGGAGTCGCTCGACAGGGGGCAGTGGGGAATTCACCCCTCCACTTT
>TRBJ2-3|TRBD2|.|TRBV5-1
CASSQRTSSLGGTDTQYF
TGCGCCAGCAGCCAAAGGACTAGCTCCTTAGGGGGCACAGATACGCAGTATTTT
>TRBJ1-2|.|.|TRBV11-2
CASSLDSGRGYNGYTF
TGTGCCAGCAGCTTAGATTCCGGCAGGGGATATAATGGCTACACCTTC
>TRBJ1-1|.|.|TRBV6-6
CASSLGGAMNTEAFF
TGTGCCAGCAGCCTCGGGGGGGCCATGAACACTGAAGCTTTCTTT
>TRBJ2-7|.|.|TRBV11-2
CASSSHPYDTPYEQYF
TGTGCCAGCAGCTCCCACCCATATGACACCCCCTACGAGCAGTACTTC
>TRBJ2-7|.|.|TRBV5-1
CASSSGGHEQYF
TGCGCCAGCAGCTCCGGGGGTCACGAGCAGTACTTC
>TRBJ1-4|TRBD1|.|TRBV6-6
CASRGTGTGEKLFF
TGTGCCAGCAGGGGGACAGGGACGGGTGAAAAACTGTTTTTT
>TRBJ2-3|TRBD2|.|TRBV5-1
CASSYKVAGGTTDTQYF
TGCGCCAGCAGCTATAAGGTAGCGGGGGGGACCACAGATACGCAGTATTTT
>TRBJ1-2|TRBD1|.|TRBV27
CASSLYTDGQENYGYTF
TGTGCCAGCAGTTTATATACCGACGGACAGGAGAACTATGGCTACACCTTC
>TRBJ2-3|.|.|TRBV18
CASSPPGRGNPSTDTQYF
TGTGCCAGCTCACCGCCAGGGCGGGGAAACCCTAGCACAGATACGCAGTATTTT
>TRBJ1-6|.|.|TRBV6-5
CASSYSGLSPLHF
TGTGCCAGCAGTTACAGTGGGCTTTCACCCCTCCACTTT
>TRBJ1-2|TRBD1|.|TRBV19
CASSILGQGARGYTF
TGTGCCAGTAGTATCCTGGGACAGGGGGCGCGGGGCTACACCTTC
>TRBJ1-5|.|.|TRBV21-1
CATGSDNQPQHF
TGTGCCACGGGTAGCGACAATCAGCCCCAGCATTTT
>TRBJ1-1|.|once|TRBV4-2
CASSQDPNLTGDNTEAFF
TGTGCCAGCAGCCAAGATCCGAATCTGACGGGGGATAACACTGAAGCTTTCTTT
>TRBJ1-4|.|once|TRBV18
CASSPGAANEKLFF
TGTGCCAGCTCACCGGGGGCGGCTAATGAAAAACTGTTTTTT
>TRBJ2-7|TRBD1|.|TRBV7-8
CASSLDRTGEQYF
TGTGCCAGCAGCTTAGACCGGACAGGCGAGCAGTACTTC
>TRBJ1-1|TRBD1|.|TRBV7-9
CASSRTGDTEAFF
TGTGCCAGCAGCAGGACAGGAGACACTGAAGCTTTCTTT
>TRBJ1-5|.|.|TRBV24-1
CATSPRYSNQPQHF
TGTGCCACCAGTCCCAGATATAGCAATCAGCCCCAGCATTTT
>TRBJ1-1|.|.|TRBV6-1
CASSEVGGETAAFF
TGTGCCAGCAGTGAAGTAGGGGGAGAGACAGCCGCTTTCTTT
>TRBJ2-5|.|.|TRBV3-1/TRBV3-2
CASSHREQETQYF
TGTGCCAGCAGCCACCGGGAACAAGAGACCCAGTACTTC
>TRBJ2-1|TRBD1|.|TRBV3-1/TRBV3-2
CASSPNAGQGLREQFF
TGTGCCAGCAGCCCTAACGCGGGACAGGGCCTCAGGGAGCAGTTCTTC
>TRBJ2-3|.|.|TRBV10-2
CATGLDTQYF
TGCGCCACGGGATTAGATACGCAGTATTTT
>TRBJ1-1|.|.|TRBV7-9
CASSPGIGAFF
TGTGCCAGCAGCCCGGGTATAGGAGCTTTCTTT
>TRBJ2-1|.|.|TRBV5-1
CASSLSSQSYNEQFF
TGCGCCAGCAGCTTGTCGTCCCAGTCCTACAATGAGCAGTTCTTC
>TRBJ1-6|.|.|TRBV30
CAWSVAGNSPLHF
TGTGCCTGGAGTGTAGCAGGGAATTCACCCCTCCACTTT
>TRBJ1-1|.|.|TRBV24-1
CATSATDGGQAFF
TGTGCCACCAGTGCGACAGACGGAGGGCAAGCTTTCTTT
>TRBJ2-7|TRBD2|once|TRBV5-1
CASSPGTSIPYEQYF
TGCGCCAGCAGCCCTGGGACTAGCATCCCCTACGAGCAGTACTTC
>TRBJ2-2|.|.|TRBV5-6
CASSPLGTGELFF
TGTGCCAGCAGCCCTCTCGGGACCGGGGAGCTGTTTTTT
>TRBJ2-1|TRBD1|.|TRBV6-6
CASSPKRTGGNEQFF
TGTGCCAGCAGCCCGAAACGGACAGGGGGCAATGAGCAGTTCTTC
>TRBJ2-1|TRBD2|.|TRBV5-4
CASSRSGGAGNEQFF
TGTGCCAGCAGCCGCAGCGGGGGGGCCGGGAATGAGCAGTTCTTC
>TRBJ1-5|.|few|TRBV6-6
CASSADTNQPQHF
TGTGCCAGCAGTGCGGACACGAATCAGCCCCAGCATTTT
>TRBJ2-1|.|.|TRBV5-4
CASSPPVNGEQFF
TGTGCCAGCAGCCCGCCGGTTAACGGTGAGCAGTTCTTC
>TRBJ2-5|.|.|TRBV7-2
CASSVGGPKTQYF
TGTGCCAGCAGCGTCGGGGGGCCGAAGACCCAGTACTTC
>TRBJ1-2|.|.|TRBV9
CASSVAMHYGYTF
TGTGCCAGCAGCGTAGCTATGCACTATGGCTACACCTTC
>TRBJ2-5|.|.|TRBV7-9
CASSLEGLLETQYF
TGTGCCAGCAGCTTAGAAGGACTTTTGGAGACCCAGTACTTC
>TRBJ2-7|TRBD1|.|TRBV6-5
CASSPGQATSYEQYF
TGTGCCAGCAGTCCCGGACAGGCGACTTCCTACGAGCAGTACTTC
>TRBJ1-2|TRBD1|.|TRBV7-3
CASSLITGAGYTF
TGTGCCAGCAGCTTAATAACAGGGGCTGGCTACACCTTC
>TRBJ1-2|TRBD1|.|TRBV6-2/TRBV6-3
CASSQPGQTLYYGYTF
TGTGCCAGCAGTCAACCGGGACAGACACTATACTATGGCTACACCTTC
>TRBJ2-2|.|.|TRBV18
CASSKGVDTGELFF
TGTGCCAGCTCAAAAGGGGTGGACACCGGGGAGCTGTTTTTT
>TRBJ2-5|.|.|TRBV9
CASSNPQGAETQYF
TGTGCCAGCAGCAACCCACAGGGTGCAGAGACCCAGTACTTC